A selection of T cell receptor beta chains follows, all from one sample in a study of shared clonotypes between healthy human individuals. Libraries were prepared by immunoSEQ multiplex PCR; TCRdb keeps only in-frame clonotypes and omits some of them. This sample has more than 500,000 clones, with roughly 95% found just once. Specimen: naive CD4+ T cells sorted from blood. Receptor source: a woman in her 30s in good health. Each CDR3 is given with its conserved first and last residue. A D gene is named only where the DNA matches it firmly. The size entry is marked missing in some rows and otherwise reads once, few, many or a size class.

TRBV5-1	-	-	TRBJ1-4	TGCGCCAGCAGCTCGGCTGCAACTAATGAAAAACTGTTTTTT	CASSSAATNEKLFF
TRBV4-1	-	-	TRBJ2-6	TGCGCCAGCAGCCAAGCTTCAGGGAACTCTGGGGCCAACGTCCTGACTTTC	CASSQASGNSGANVLTF
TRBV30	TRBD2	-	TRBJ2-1	TGTGCCTGGAGAGACGTCCCGGGACTAGCCGGGGGGAGCAATGAGCAGTTCTTC	CAWRDVPGLAGGSNEQFF
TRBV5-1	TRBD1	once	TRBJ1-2	TGCGCCAGCAGCAGCTCCGGGACAGGGCTTGGCTACACCTTC	CASSSSGTGLGYTF
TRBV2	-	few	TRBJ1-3	TGTGCCAGCAGCCCCCAATTGGGGCCGCTGATTGGAAACACCATATATTTT	CASSPQLGPLIGNTIYF
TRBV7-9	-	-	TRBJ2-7	TGTGCCAGCAGCCCGAAGGGTTTTCTGGGCTACGAGCAGTACTTC	CASSPKGFLGYEQYF
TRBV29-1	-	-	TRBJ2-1	TGCAGCGTTCAGACTTGGAGCTCCTACAATGAGCAGTTCTTC	CSVQTWSSYNEQFF
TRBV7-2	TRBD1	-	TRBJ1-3	TGTGCCAGCAGCTCCCGACAGGGGATTGAGCGTGGCACCATATATTTT	CASSSRQGIERGTIYF
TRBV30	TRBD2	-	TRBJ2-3	TGTGCCTGCACACTAGCGGGAGGAGGGGGCACAGATACGCAGTATTTT	CACTLAGGGGTDTQYF
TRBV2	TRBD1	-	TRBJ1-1	TGTGCCAGCAGAGACAGGGAGGAAACTGAAGCTTTCTTT	CASRDREETEAFF
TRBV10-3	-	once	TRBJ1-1	TGTGCCATCAGTGAAACTATCGAGGCTGAAGCTTTCTTT	CAISETIEAEAFF
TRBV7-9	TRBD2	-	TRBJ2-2	TGTGCCAGCAGCTTAGTCGTTTCGGCTAGCGGGAGTGCCGGGGAGCTGTTTTTT	CASSLVVSASGSAGELFF
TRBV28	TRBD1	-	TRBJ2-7	TGTGCCAGCAGAATTGGGGACAGTAGCTCCTACGAGCAGTACTTC	CASRIGDSSSYEQYF
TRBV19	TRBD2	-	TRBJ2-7	TGTGCCAGTAGTAGTATACTAGCGGGAGGTCTCTACGAGCAGTACTTC	CASSSILAGGLYEQYF
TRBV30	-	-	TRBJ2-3	TGTGCCTGGGGTGCATCCGCGGGAAGCACAGATACGCAGTATTTT	CAWGASAGSTDTQYF
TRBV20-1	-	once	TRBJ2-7	TGCAGTGGTTTAGCTAACTACGAGCAGTACTTC	CSGLANYEQYF
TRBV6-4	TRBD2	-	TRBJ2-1	TGTGCCAGCAGTGACGTACCGGGACAGGGAGGGACTAGCGGGAGCCGAAGCTCCTACAATGAGCAGTTCTTC	CASSDVPGQGGTSGSRSSYNEQFF
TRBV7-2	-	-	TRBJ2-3	TGTGCCAGCAGCCCGGACGGGATGAGGGTGCAGTATTTT	CASSPDGMRVQYF
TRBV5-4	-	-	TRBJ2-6	TGTGCCAGCAGAAGCAGGGGATATGGGGCCAACGTCCTGACTTTC	CASRSRGYGANVLTF
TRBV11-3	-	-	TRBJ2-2	TGTGCCAGCAGCTTAGTCCGGGGGCCCCGAAATAACGGGGAGCTGTTTTTT	CASSLVRGPRNNGELFF
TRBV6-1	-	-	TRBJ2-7	TGTGCCAGCAGTGAAGGGACAGAGATTTCCTACGAGCAGTACTTC	CASSEGTEISYEQYF
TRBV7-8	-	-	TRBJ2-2	TGTGCCAGCAGCTTAGCAGTAGCGTCGAACACCGGGGAGCTGTTTTTT	CASSLAVASNTGELFF
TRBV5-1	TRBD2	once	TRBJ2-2	TGCGCCAGCAGCTTTAGGCCTAGCGGGACGAACACCGGGGAGCTGTTTTTT	CASSFRPSGTNTGELFF
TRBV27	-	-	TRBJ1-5	TGTGCCAGCAGTTCTTGGACGGGCAATCAGCCCCAGCATTTT	CASSSWTGNQPQHF
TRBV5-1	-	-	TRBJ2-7	TGCGCCAGCAGACCTGCCGGGACCCAAAAGGACTACGAGCAGTACTTC	CASRPAGTQKDYEQYF
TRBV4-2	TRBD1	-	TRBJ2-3	TGTGCCAGCTGCGGGACAGGGGTATCTACAGCCAAGGATACGCAGTATTTT	CASCGTGVSTAKDTQYF
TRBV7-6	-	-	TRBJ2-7	TGTGCCAGCAGCTTAGCGCTAACAGGGTTCGACGAGCAGTACTTC	CASSLALTGFDEQYF
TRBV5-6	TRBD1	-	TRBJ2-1	TGTGCCAGCAGCTCAACAAAGGACAGGGTTAAATTCAATGAGCAGTTCTTC	CASSSTKDRVKFNEQFF
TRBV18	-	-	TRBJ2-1	TGTGCCAGCTCGTCGTACAATGAGCAGTTCTTC	CASSSYNEQFF
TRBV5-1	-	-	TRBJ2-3	TGCGCCAGCAGCTTGGATTGGGGGGCGGATACGCAGTATTTT	CASSLDWGADTQYF
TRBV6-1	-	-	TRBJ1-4	TGTGCCAGCAGTGCAAACAGCTTTGCAACTAATGAAAAACTGTTTTTT	CASSANSFATNEKLFF
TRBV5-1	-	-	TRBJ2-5	TGCGCCAGCAGCGAGCTTGGGGGGGCTTGGGAGACCCAGTACTTC	CASSELGGAWETQYF
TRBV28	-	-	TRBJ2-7	TGTGCCAGCGCGACAGAACTCTACGAGCAGTACTTC	CASATELYEQYF
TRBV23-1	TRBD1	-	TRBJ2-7	TGCGCCAGCACGAGGGGGCCCTACGAGCAGTACTTC	CASTRGPYEQYF
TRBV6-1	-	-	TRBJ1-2	TGTGCCAGCAGTGATGACCTTTTGGACAGAACTAACTATGGCTACACCTTC	CASSDDLLDRTNYGYTF
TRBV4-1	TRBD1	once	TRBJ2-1	TGCGCCAGCTCCGGGTTCGGGACAGGGGTCGATGAGCAGTTCTTC	CASSGFGTGVDEQFF
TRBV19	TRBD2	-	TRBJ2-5	TGTGCCAGTAGTACAACTAGCGCCCAAGAGACCCAGTACTTC	CASSTTSAQETQYF
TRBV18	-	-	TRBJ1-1	TGTGCCAGCTCACTAACCCAAGACAGGAACACTGAAGCTTTCTTT	CASSLTQDRNTEAFF
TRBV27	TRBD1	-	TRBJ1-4	TGTGCCAGCAGTCGCCGGGGACAGCCTAATGAAAAACTGTTTTTT	CASSRRGQPNEKLFF
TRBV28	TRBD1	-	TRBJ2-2	TGTGCCTGCGGACAGGACAACACCGGGGAGCTGTTTTTT	CACGQDNTGELFF
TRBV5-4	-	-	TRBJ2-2	TGTGCCAGCAGCGGGGTGGGGTCCGGGGAGCTGTTTTTT	CASSGVGSGELFF
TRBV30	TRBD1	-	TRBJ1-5	TGTGCCTGGAGTAGCGGGACAGGTTACAATCAGCCCCAGCATTTT	CAWSSGTGYNQPQHF